Each of the 27 T cell receptor beta chains below was sequenced from the same sample in a study of blood T cell repertoires in COVID-19 (TCRdb year 2020). The library was obtained by the immunoSEQ multiplex PCR assay. Not all clones reach the TCRdb copy of this immuneACCESS table, which keeps in-frame sequences only. Checked studies attribute under half of the gap to unresolved V genes and leave the rest unexplained. In this sample the table shows 60,000 to 80,000 clones, less than 90% of which occur a single time. Of the sample, around 13% falls within the top ten clones. Source material: peripheral blood. All receptors come from a man aged 50-60 years with COVID-19, enrolled during active disease.

The rearrangement links TRBV9 to TRBJ2-1, with 9 nucleotides matching TRBD1. J gave up 3 bases and V 3 bases, and 4 bases lay outside the gene matches. The CDR3 sequence is 15 residues long. The germline CDR1 and CDR2 sequences are SGDLS and YYNGEE. In DNA form, the CDR3 reads TGTGCCAGCAGCGAGGGGACAGGGTACTACAATGAGCAGTTCTTC. It is translated as CASSEGTGYYNEQFF.

J is TRBJ2-3 and V is TRBV28, with D perhaps matching TRBD2 (6 bases). The CDR3 sequence is 16 residues long. Germline V gene sequence: CDR1 MDHEN, CDR2 SYDVKM. V was cut by 8 bases and J by 1 base, with 19 bases left in between. The CDR3 nucleotides read TGTGCCAGCGGGCAGGGACGGGAGTGGGGCACAGATACGCAGTATTTT. Protein: CASGQGREWGTDTQYF.

This chain joins TRBV7-3 and TRBJ2-3; TRBD2 might be the D (6 bases). The CDR3 loop spans 13 amino acids. Germline lookup yields CDR1 SGHTA and CDR2 FQGTGA. The V end was cut by 2 bases, the J end by 6 bases, with 9 bases between. The DNA of the CDR3 is TGTGCCAGCAGCTTATTAAGCGGGGATACGCAGTATTTT. Its translation is CASSLLSGDTQYF.

The chain recombines TRBV4-1 with TRBJ2-1; possibly TRBD2 for D (5 bases). CDR1 is MGHRA and CDR2 is YSYEKL in the germline V gene. This CDR3 has 15 amino acids. Trimming stripped 1 base from V and 7 bases from J, with 14 bases between. For the CDR3, the DNA is TGCGCCAGCAGCCAAGCGTCGGACGGCGGGAATGAGCAGTTCTTC. Protein: CASSQASDGGNEQFF.

The gene calls are TRBV27 and TRBJ1-2, with a tentative D call TRBD1 (6 bases). Trimming removed 5 bases at V and 2 bases at J, with 15 bases between. CDR3 length: 15 residues. The germline V gene encodes CDR1 MNHEY and CDR2 SMNVEV (reference sequence). The CDR3 reads CASSARDTQNYGYTF. CDR3 nucleotide sequence: TGTGCCAGCAGTGCCCGGGACACCCAAAACTATGGCTACACCTTC.

The rearrangement uses TRBV24-1 and TRBJ2-5; the match to TRBD1 covers 10 bases. V lost 3 bases to trimming and J lost 3 bases; unmatched junction nucleotides: 6. Germline CDR1 reads KGHDR; CDR2 reads SFDVKD. The CDR3 is 16 residues long. CDR3: CATSDPGTGAEETQYF. DNA of the CDR3: TGTGCCACCAGTGATCCCGGGACAGGGGCTGAAGAGACCCAGTACTTC.

This clone occurred once. This chain links TRBV6-6 with TRBJ1-1; the D gene is possibly TRBD1 (6 bases). The CDR3 has 12 residues. Germline values: CDR1 MNHNY, CDR2 SVGAGI (reference sequence). V was clipped by 7 bases and J by 5 bases, with 11 bases between them. CDR3 nucleotides: TGTGCCAGCAACAGGGAAAGGACTGAAGCTTTCTTT. Protein: CASNRERTEAFF.

This clone was recorded once. The chain employs TRBV7-2 and TRBJ2-7; maybe TRBD2 (8 bases). The germline CDR1 and CDR2 sequences are SGHTA and FQGNSA. The CDR3 length is 15 residues. V was shortened by 5 bases and J by 6 bases, with 20 bases between the two germline ends. CDR3 sequence (DNA): TGTGCCAGCAGCCAGGGGGTTAGCGGGGCGTTCGAGCAGTACTTC. It yields the protein CASSQGVSGAFEQYF. The full variable domain, completed using reference TRBV7-2 and TRBJ2-7, is GAGVSQSPSNKVTEKGKDVELRCDPISGHTALYWYRQSLGQGLEFLIYFQGNSAPDKSGLPSDRFSAERTGGSVSTLTIQRTQQEDSAVYLCASSQGVSGAFEQYFGPGTRLTVT.

The chain recombines TRBV28 with TRBJ2-5; 13 bases agree with TRBD2. Per germline, CDR1 MDHEN and CDR2 SYDVKM. V was pared by 5 bases and J by 4 bases, with 7 bases of the junction left unmatched. This CDR3 comprises 16 residues. In DNA, the CDR3 is TGTGCCAGCAGTCCCGGACTAGCGGGAGTCGGAGAGACCCAGTACTTC. It translates to CASSPGLAGVGETQYF.

The J gene is TRBJ2-7, the V gene TRBV14; D gene uncertain. The CDR3 is 13 amino acids. Germline values: CDR1 SGHDN, CDR2 FVKESK. V was clipped by 4 bases and J by 6 bases, with 13 bases between them. The CDR3 spells CASSLQVVGEQYF. For the CDR3, the DNA is TGTGCCAGCAGCCTTCAGGTTGTTGGCGAGCAGTACTTC.

The CDR3: CASMYRGSTDTQYF. The CDR3 DNA sequence: TGTGCCAGCATGTACAGGGGAAGCACAGATACGCAGTATTTT. This sequence joins TRBV2 and TRBJ2-3; TRBD1 matches at 7 bases. The length of the CDR3 is 14 residues. Unmatched junction bases numbered 4, after V lost 7 bases and J lost 0 bases. Germline V gives CDR1 SNHLY, CDR2 FYNNEI.

The chain couples TRBV6-7 to TRBJ2-3; 7 bases match TRBD1. TRBV6-7 is marked as an open reading frame, function uncertain. The CDR3 is 19 residues long. Germline trimming cut 2 bases from V and 2 bases from J; bases unmatched to any gene: 16. CDR3 in amino acids: CASSYPNRGRLRPTDTQYF. The CDR3 nucleotides read TGTGCCAGCAGTTACCCCAACAGGGGACGTTTGCGACCCACAGATACGCAGTATTTT.

The chain carries TRBV5-4 and TRBJ1-1, with D possibly TRBD1 on 5 matching bases. V was clipped by 4 bases and J by 4 bases, with 17 bases between them. From germline, CDR1 is SGHNT and CDR2 YYREEE (reference sequence). CDR3 length: 15 amino acids. CDR3 nucleotides: TGTGCCAGCAGCCCACAAGGCGGGAGGGGCACTGAAGCTTTCTTT. Translation: CASSPQGGRGTEAFF.

V is TRBV30 and J is TRBJ2-1; 10 bases are a match to TRBD1. CDR3 length: 16 amino acids. Per the germline V gene, CDR1 is GTSNPN and CDR2 is SVGIG (reference sequence). Losses at the gene ends were 3 bases for V and 6 bases for J; bases not matched to a gene: 11. Here the CDR3 reads CAWSWTGTGAINEQFF. The CDR3 bases are TGTGCCTGGAGCTGGACCGGGACAGGGGCTATCAATGAGCAGTTCTTC.

The gene calls are TRBV6-5 and TRBJ2-7; the match to TRBD2 covers 8 bases. V trimming: 0 bases; J trimming: 2 bases; junction bases outside the gene matches: 3. The CDR3 consists of 15 residues. Germline V gives CDR1 MNHEY, CDR2 SVGAGI. CDR3 protein: CASSYSKREPYEQYF. Written as DNA, the CDR3 is TGTGCCAGCAGTTACTCAAAGCGGGAGCCCTACGAGCAGTACTTC.

This chain uses TRBV27 with TRBJ2-3; 12 nucleotides agree with TRBD2. Germline V gene sequence: CDR1 MNHEY, CDR2 SMNVEV (reference sequence). After removal of 6 bases from V and 14 bases from J, the junction contained 9 bases not matched to a gene. This CDR3 region has 13 residues. The CDR3 sequence is CASRRRLAGELYF. The DNA of the CDR3 is TGTGCCAGCAGACGGAGACTAGCGGGAGAGTTGTATTTT.

The chain has TRBV2 and TRBJ2-7, with TRBD1 identical over 8 bases. CDR3 size: 18 residues. Germline loops: CDR1 SNHLY, CDR2 FYNNEI. V was clipped by 6 bases and J by 6 bases; unmatched bases: 22. CDR3 region: CASRKGGQGAAIRSEQYF. The CDR3 DNA follows: TGTGCCAGCAGGAAAGGGGGGCAGGGGGCTGCGATTCGAAGCGAGCAGTACTTC.

CDR3 coding DNA: TGTGCCAGTAGTATAAGACAGGGGGAATCACCCCTCCACTTT. Translation: CASSIRQGESPLHF. V usage is TRBV19 and J usage is TRBJ1-6; TRBD1 matches at 9 bases. Germline V gives CDR1 LNHDA, CDR2 SQIVND (reference sequence). Unmatched junction bases numbered 3, after V lost 2 bases and J lost 10 bases. The CDR3 runs 14 residues.

This sequence joins TRBV6-4 and TRBJ2-2; D possibly corresponds to TRBD2 (6 bases). Per the germline V gene, CDR1 is MRHNA and CDR2 is SNTAGT. The V end was cut by 0 bases, the J end by 7 bases, with 15 bases between. The CDR3 covers 16 residues. The CDR3 DNA follows: TGTGCCAGCAGTGACTCGACGACGGGAGATAACGGGGAGCTGTTTTTT. Its translation: CASSDSTTGDNGELFF.

The rearrangement links TRBV14 to TRBJ2-5; TRBD1 matches 8 bases. The junction had 13 bases not matched to a gene; V was cut back by 5 bases and J by 5 bases. From germline, CDR1 is SGHDN and CDR2 FVKESK. This CDR3 has 16 amino acids. The CDR3 sequence is CASSSLGQGGRETQYF. CDR3 nucleotides: TGTGCCAGCAGCTCCCTCGGACAGGGTGGGCGGGAGACCCAGTACTTC.

The chain links TRBV30 to TRBJ1-5, with D hard to call. CDR1 is GTSNPN, CDR2 SVGIG, per germline (reference sequence). V gave up 2 bases and J gave up 0 bases, with 8 bases separating them. This CDR3 has 14 residues. The CDR3 nucleotides are TGTGCCTGGAGTCAAGTAGCTAGCAATCAGCCCCAGCATTTT. Its protein product is CAWSQVASNQPQHF.

CDR3 in amino acids: CASSLSGHRLPSNQPQHF. As DNA, the CDR3 is TGCGCCAGCAGCTTGTCCGGACACCGACTCCCTAGCAATCAGCCCCAGCATTTT. The genes are TRBV5-1 and TRBJ1-5; possibly TRBD1 for D (5 bases). Germline V CDR1 and CDR2: SGHRS, YFSETQ. The CDR3 consists of 18 residues. Trimming removed 1 base at V and 0 bases at J, with 17 bases between.

The sample holds a few counts of this clone. V usage is TRBV27 and J usage is TRBJ2-7, with D perhaps TRBD2 (5 bases). The CDR3 length is 13 residues. Germline values: CDR1 MNHEY, CDR2 SMNVEV (reference sequence). The germline V and J ends were trimmed by 1 base and 3 bases, with 7 bases remaining between them. The CDR3 reads CASSLFRGYEQYF. The CDR3 bases are TGTGCCAGCAGTTTATTTCGGGGCTACGAGCAGTACTTC.

This chain joins TRBV18 and TRBJ1-5; no clear D gene. CDR3 length: 13 residues. Per germline, CDR1 KGHSH and CDR2 LQKENI. Deletions cut 3 bases from V and 7 bases from J, with 10 bases between. CDR3 DNA sequence: TGTGCCAGCTCACCCGATTGGAGACAGCCCCAGCATTTT. It codes for CASSPDWRQPQHF.

J is TRBJ1-4 and V is TRBV7-9; 7 nucleotides match TRBD1. V shed 5 bases and J 5 bases; nucleotides not matched to a gene: 5. CDR1 and CDR2 from the germline V gene are SEHNR and FQNEAQ (reference sequence). The CDR3 runs 14 residues. Here the CDR3 reads CASSPGQRNEKLFF. CDR3 nucleotide sequence: TGTGCCAGCAGCCCGGGACAGCGAAATGAAAAACTGTTTTTT. The whole variable domain, remainder taken from reference TRBV7-9 and TRBJ1-4, is DTGVSQNPRHKITKRGQNVTFRCDPISEHNRLYWYRQTLGQGPEFLTYFQNEAQLEKSRLLSDRFSAERPKGSFSTLEIQRTEQGDSAMYLCASSPGQRNEKLFFGSGTQLSVL.

This sequence joins TRBV6-5 and TRBJ2-2; D call uncertain. Trimming removed 2 bases from V and 3 bases from J, with 7 bases in between. In germline, CDR1 is MNHEY, CDR2 SVGAGI. The CDR3 is 14 residues long. The chain's CDR3 is CASSYGRYTGELFF. CDR3 sequence (DNA): TGTGCCAGCAGTTACGGCAGATACACCGGGGAGCTGTTTTTT.

The chain is built from TRBV6-5 and TRBJ2-1; 7 nucleotides align to TRBD1. The V and J ends lost 6 bases and 7 bases, in that order; junction bases with no gene match: 6. CDR1 MNHEY and CDR2 SVGAGI come from the germline V gene. The CDR3 sequence is 13 residues long. The CDR3 loop is CASSQTGYNEQFF. In DNA form, the CDR3 reads TGTGCCAGCAGCCAGACAGGGTATAATGAGCAGTTCTTC.